This T cell receptor beta chain was identified during a study of human T cells and chemical hapten exposure. Study information: Diphenylcyclopropenone was administered weekly to the scalp of patients throughout the approximately 23-week study.

Time point noted: pre-sensitization, week 0. Treatment defined: therapeutic diphenylcyclopropenone sensitization with weekly scalp DPC. Extraction yielded total RNA from whole blood (unfractionated). Prior to application of each patch test, blood was drawn. Every donor had alopecia and was 18 to 70 years old; all were suitable for DPC. Looked up from germline, CDR1 is GTSNPN and CDR2 is SVGIG (reference sequence). The V end lost 4 bases, the J end lost 4 bases, and 11 bases lay between the germline ends. This CDR3 region has 13 residues. Study processing details: A per-sample median of roughly 97,000 TCRs was observed, with a range of roughly 23,224 to 750,000. TCRdb ran MiXCR on the RACE reads and lists one entry per CDR3 protein. The V and J calls shown here were made by TCRdb, not taken from the authors' results. The data contain some 49,000 distinct CDR3 sequences, about 9.6% of them seen just once; the ten biggest clones take up 9.5% to 10%.

This clonotype was counted between two and nine times. The receptor comes from a woman younger than 45 with alopecia areata. Some clones in this sample may be carry-over from other donors' samples. Sequences were derived from whole blood, sampled in connection with sensitization to the hapten diphenylcyclopropenone (DPC). The V and J genes are TRBV30 and TRBJ1-5; D possibly corresponds to TRBD1 (5 bases). CDR3 amino acids: CAWKQDINQPQHF. In DNA form, the CDR3 reads TGTGCCTGGAAACAGGACATTAATCAGCCCCAGCATTTT.